This T cell receptor (beta chain) was identified in a study of shared clonotypes between healthy human individuals. Notes on the study in general: Sampling included only blood; tissue repertoires likely differ.

CDR1 is MGHDK and CDR2 is SYGVNS in the germline V gene. Trimming took off 4 bases at V and 5 bases at J, with 17 bases between the two ends. The CDR3 is 15 residues long. The method was immunoSEQ multiplex PCR; TCRdb's version includes in-frame clones alone and lacks a portion of them. The sample lists nearly 500,000 clones; 76% were seen once. This clone was seen only once. No antigen is known for it. With a much larger clone just one base away, this may be a read error. This sample includes further DNA sequences coding for the same CDR3. Sequenced: PBMCs. The chain couples TRBV25-1 to TRBJ1-1, with TRBD1 as a possible D gene (6 bases). This receptor was taken from a woman between 40 and 50 years old in good health. Some clones in this sample may be carry-over from other donors' samples. CDR3 amino acids: CASSVHGGQNTEAFF. The DNA for the CDR3 is TGTGCCAGCAGTGTACACGGTGGACAGAATACTGAAGCTTTCTTT.